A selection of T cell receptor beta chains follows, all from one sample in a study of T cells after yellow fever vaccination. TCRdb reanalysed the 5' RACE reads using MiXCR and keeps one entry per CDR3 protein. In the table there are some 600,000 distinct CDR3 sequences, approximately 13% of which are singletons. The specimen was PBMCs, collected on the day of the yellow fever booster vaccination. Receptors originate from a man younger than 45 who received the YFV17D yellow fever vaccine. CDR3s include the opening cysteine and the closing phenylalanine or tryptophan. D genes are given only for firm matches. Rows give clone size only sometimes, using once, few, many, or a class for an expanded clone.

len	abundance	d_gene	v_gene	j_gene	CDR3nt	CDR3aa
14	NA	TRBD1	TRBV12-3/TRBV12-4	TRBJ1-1	TGTGCCAGCAGCTGGACAGGGGGCCTCGCTGAAGCTTTCTTT	CASSWTGGLAEAFF
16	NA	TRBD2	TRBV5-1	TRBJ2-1	TGCGCCAGCAGCTCAGGACTAGTGGAGGGTCTCAATGAGCAGTTCTTC	CASSSGLVEGLNEQFF
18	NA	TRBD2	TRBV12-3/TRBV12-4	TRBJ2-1	TGTGCCAGCTGCATCAGGGGCGAGGGACTAGCGGGTTACAATGAGCAGTTCTTC	CASCIRGEGLAGYNEQFF
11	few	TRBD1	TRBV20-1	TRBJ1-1	TGCAGTGCCTCTTACAGGGGGGAAGCTTTCTTT	CSASYRGEAFF
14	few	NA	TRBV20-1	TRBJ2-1	TGCAGTGCTCCCCTCCCGGGAACCTACAATGAGCAGTTCTTC	CSAPLPGTYNEQFF
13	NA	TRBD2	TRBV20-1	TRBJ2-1	TGCAGTGCACAGGGACTAGCGAACAATGAGCAGTTCTTC	CSAQGLANNEQFF
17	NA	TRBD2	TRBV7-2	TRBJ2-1	TGTGCCAGCAGCTTTTTCCATGCCGGGACTAGCGGCGATGAGCAGTTCTTC	CASSFFHAGTSGDEQFF
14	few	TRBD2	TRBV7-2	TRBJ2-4	TGTGCCAGCAGTCGGGGGGGGCTAGGAGACATTCAGTACTTC	CASSRGGLGDIQYF
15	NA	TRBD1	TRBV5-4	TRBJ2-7	TGTGCCAGCAGCCAAGGGACAGGGGGGTACAACGAGCAGTACTTC	CASSQGTGGYNEQYF
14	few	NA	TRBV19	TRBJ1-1	TGTGCCAGTAGTCTGTCTGTGCCTATCACTGAAGCTTTCTTT	CASSLSVPITEAFF
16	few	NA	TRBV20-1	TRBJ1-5	TGCAGTGCTAGAGACCAACAGGGTGCGGGCAATCAGCCCCAGCATTTT	CSARDQQGAGNQPQHF
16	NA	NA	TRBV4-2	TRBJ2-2	TGTGCCAGCAGCCAAGAAGGTATACCGAACACCGGGGAGCTGTTTTTT	CASSQEGIPNTGELFF
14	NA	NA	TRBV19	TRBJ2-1	TGTGCCAGCACCGGGGACTCCCAGTACAATGAGCAGTTCTTC	CASTGDSQYNEQFF
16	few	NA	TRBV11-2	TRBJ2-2	TGTGCCAGCAGCTTAGATGGGGGGACGCCTACCGGGGAGCTGTTTTTT	CASSLDGGTPTGELFF
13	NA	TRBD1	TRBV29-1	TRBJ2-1	TGCAGCGTAACCGGGACAGTCTACAATGAGCAGTTCTTC	CSVTGTVYNEQFF
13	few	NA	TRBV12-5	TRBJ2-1	TGTGCTAGTGGTTTGTGGACGAGCAATGAGCAGTTCTTC	CASGLWTSNEQFF
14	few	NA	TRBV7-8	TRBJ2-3	TGTGCCAGCAGCCCTTGGAGGGCAGAAGATACGCAGTATTTT	CASSPWRAEDTQYF
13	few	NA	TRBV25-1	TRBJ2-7	TGTGCCAGCAGTGCCTCCGGACCCTACGAGCAGTACTTC	CASSASGPYEQYF
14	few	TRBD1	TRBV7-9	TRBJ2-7	TGTGCCAGCAGCTCGCGGACAGGGGAGAACGAGCAGTACTTC	CASSSRTGENEQYF
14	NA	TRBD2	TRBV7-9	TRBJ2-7	TGTGCCAGCACCGAGCGGGAGGGCCTATACGAGCAGTACTTC	CASTEREGLYEQYF
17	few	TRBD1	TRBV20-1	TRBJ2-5	TGCAGTGCTAGAGGAGGCGGTAGGGGGCTACTCCAAGAGACCCAGTACTTC	CSARGGGRGLLQETQYF
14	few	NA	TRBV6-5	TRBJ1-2	TGTGCCAGCAGTTACTCGACCCTACACGGTGGCTACACCTTC	CASSYSTLHGGYTF
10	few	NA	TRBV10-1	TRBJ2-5	TGCGCCACCTTCCAAGAGACCCAGTACTTC	CATFQETQYF
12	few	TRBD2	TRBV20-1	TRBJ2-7	TGCAGTGCTGCCGGGACTAGAGCCGAGCAGTACTTC	CSAAGTRAEQYF
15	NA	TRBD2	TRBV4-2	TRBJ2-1	TGTGCCAGCAGCCAATCACTAGCGGGAGGGCCAGAGCAGTTCTTC	CASSQSLAGGPEQFF
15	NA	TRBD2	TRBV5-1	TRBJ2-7	TGCGCCAGCAGCGTGGGACTAGCGGGGACCTACGAGCAGTACTTC	CASSVGLAGTYEQYF
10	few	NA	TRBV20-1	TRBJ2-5	TGCAGTGCTGTGCTTGAGGCCCAGTACTTC	CSAVLEAQYF
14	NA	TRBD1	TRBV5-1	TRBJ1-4	TGCGCCAGCAGCCCGCCGGGACAGGGGGAAAAACTGTTTTTT	CASSPPGQGEKLFF
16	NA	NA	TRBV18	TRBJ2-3	TGTGCCAGCTCACTAACGGGCACCGCCCGCACAGATACGCAGTATTTT	CASSLTGTARTDTQYF
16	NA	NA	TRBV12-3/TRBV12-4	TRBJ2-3	TGTGCCAGCAGTCCCCATTACCAGGCTAGCACAGATACGCAGTATTTT	CASSPHYQASTDTQYF